The clone carrying this T cell receptor beta chain was counted at least ten times. No antigen is known for it. The CDR3 is 16 amino acids. Trimming left V 1 base short and J 2 bases short, with 13 bases between. Looked up from germline, CDR1 is SNHLY and CDR2 is FYNNEI. The sample originates from a study of metastatic and nonmetastatic thyroid tumors. Study at large: Peripheral blood and tumor or nodule samples from malignant and benign thyroid patients were compared. Study results and limitations: A significant increase in TCR beta diversity was reportedly seen in malignant thyroid tumors relative to benign nodules, in blood and tumor.

Study processing details: Variation in CDR3 across clinicopathological groups served as the basis for constructing a distant-metastasis classifier in papillary thyroid cancer. TCRdb re-analyzed the PCR reads using MiXCR. The V and J calls here are based on TCRdb, not the publication. This sample carries 35,000 to 40,000 clones, roughly 26% of them seen once, and the ten largest clones take approximately 9.9%. Nobody among the patients had been given any treatment before thyroid surgery. The source of this sequence is a female donor with papillary thyroid cancer or a benign thyroid nodule (not recorded which). Some clones in this sample may be carry-over from other donors' samples. Sequencing input: blood. The rearrangement joins TRBV2 to TRBJ2-3; D possibly matches TRBD1 or TRBD2 (6 bases each). CDR3 in amino acids: CASSEETGAPTDTQYF. The DNA of the CDR3 is TGTGCCAGCAGTGAAGAGACGGGGGCCCCCACAGATACGCAGTATTTT. The full variable domain, its missing parts supplied by reference TRBV2 and TRBJ2-3, is EPEVTQTPSHQVTQMGQEVILRCVPISNHLYFYWYRQILGQKVEFLVSFYNNEISEKSEIFDDQFSVERPDGSNFTLKIRSTKLEDSAMYFCASSEETGAPTDTQYFGPGTRLTVL.